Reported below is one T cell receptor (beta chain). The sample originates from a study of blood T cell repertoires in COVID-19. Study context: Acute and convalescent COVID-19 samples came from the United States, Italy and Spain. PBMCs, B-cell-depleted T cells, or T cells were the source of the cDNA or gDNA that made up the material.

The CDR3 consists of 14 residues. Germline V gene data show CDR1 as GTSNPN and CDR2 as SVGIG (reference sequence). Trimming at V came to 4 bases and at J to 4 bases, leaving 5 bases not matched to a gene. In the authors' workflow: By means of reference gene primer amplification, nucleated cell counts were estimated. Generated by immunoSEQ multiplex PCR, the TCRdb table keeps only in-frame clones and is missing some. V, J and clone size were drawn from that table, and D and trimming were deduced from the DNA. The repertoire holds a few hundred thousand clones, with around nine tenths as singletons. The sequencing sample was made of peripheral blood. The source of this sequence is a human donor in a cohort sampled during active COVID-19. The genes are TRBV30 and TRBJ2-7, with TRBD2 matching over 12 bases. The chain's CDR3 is CAWTSGRAGYEQYF. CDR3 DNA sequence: TGTGCCTGGACTAGCGGGAGGGCTGGGTACGAGCAGTACTTC.